Each of the 3 T cell receptor beta chains below was sequenced from the same sample in a study of shared clonotypes between healthy human individuals. The protocol was immunoSEQ multiplex PCR, while the TCRdb copy is restricted to in-frame clones and leaves out a portion. The data show more than 2,000,000 clones, with over 85% seen just once and 0.3% to 0.4% held by the top ten. Sample: naive CD4+ T cells from PBMCs. Documented subset: CD45RA+ positively selected. The receptor set was obtained from a man between 18 and 29 years old in good health. Some clones in this sample may be carry-over from other donors' samples.

This clone was counted between two and nine times. The rearrangement links TRBV18 to TRBJ2-2; D may be TRBD2 (5 bases). CDR3 size: 14 residues. Germline V lookup: CDR1 KGHSH, CDR2 LQKENI. The V end lost 1 base, the J end lost 10 bases, and 13 bases lay between the germline ends. The CDR3 loop is CASSPRRTGEELFF. In nucleotides, the CDR3 is TGTGCCAGCTCACCACGGCGGACTGGAGAGGAGCTGTTTTTT.

Concerning this clone itself: Other nucleotide sequences in the sample specify the same CDR3. The rearrangement joins TRBV7-9 to TRBJ1-1; D gene uncertain. The ends were cut back, 1 base at V and 1 base at J, with 4 bases in the middle. Germline V lookup: CDR1 SEHNR, CDR2 FQNEAQ (reference sequence). This CDR3 region has 13 residues. The CDR3 DNA is TGTGCCAGCAGCTTAGTAACGAACACTGAAGCTTTCTTT. Its translation: CASSLVTNTEAFF.

The chain carries TRBV28 and TRBJ2-7; 8 nucleotides line up with TRBD2. The CDR3 totals 16 residues. Germline trimming cut 6 bases from V and 5 bases from J; bases unmatched to any gene: 15. The germline V gene has CDR1 MDHEN and CDR2 SYDVKM. CDR3 in amino acids: CASSLVGLGVLDEQYF. CDR3 sequence (DNA): TGTGCCAGCAGCCTCGTGGGACTAGGGGTTCTTGACGAGCAGTACTTC.